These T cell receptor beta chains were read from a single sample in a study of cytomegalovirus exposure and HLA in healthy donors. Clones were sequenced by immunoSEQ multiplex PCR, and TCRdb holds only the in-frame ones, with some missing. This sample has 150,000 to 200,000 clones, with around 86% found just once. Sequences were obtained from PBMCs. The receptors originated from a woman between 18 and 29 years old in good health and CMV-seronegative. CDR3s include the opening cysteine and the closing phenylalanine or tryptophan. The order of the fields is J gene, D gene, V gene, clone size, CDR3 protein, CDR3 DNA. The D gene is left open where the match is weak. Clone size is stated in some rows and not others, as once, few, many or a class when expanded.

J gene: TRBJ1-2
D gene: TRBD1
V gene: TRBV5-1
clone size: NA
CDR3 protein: CASSLPAEGGTGGIYYGYTF
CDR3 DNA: TGCGCCAGCAGCTTGCCAGCCGAGGGCGGGACAGGGGGCATCTACTATGGCTACACCTTC

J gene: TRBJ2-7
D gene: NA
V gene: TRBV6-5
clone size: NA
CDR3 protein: CASSYLHRVSEQYF
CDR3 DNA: TGTGCCAGCAGTTACCTCCACAGGGTAAGCGAGCAGTACTTC

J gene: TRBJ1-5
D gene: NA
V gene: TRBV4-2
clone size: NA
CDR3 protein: CASSQGLQGNGQPQHF
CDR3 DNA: TGTGCCAGCAGCCAAGGTCTACAGGGTAACGGTCAGCCCCAGCATTTT

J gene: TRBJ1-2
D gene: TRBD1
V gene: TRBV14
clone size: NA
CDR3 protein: CASSQTTGFGYTF
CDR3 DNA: TGTGCCAGCAGCCAAACGACAGGGTTTGGCTACACCTTC

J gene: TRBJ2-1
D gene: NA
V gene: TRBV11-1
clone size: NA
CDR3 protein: CASSLGWTPGYNEQFF
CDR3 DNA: TGTGCCAGCAGCTTAGGGTGGACACCGGGCTATAATGAGCAGTTCTTC

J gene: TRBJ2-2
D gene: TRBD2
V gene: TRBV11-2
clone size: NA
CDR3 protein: CASTSSGGPGELFF
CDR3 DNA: TGTGCCAGCACCTCTAGCGGGGGGCCCGGGGAGCTGTTTTTT

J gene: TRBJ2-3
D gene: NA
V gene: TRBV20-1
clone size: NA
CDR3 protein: CSAAGDTQYF
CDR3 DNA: TGCAGTGCAGCGGGAGATACGCAGTATTTT

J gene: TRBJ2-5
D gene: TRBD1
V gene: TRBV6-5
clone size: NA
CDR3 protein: CASSSLGTGGSETQYF
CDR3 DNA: TGTGCCAGCAGTTCGTTGGGGACAGGGGGATCAGAGACCCAGTACTTC

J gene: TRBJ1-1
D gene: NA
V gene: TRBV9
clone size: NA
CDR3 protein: CASSRGGGGYTEAFF
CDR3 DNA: TGTGCCAGTTCGCGGGGGGGCGGGGGATACACTGAAGCTTTCTTT

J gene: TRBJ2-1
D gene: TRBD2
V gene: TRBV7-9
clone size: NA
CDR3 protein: CASSSDWRGYNEQFF
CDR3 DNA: TGTGCCAGCAGCTCCGACTGGCGGGGGTACAATGAGCAGTTCTTC

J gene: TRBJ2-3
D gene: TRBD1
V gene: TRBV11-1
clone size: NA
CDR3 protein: CASSPGQGASTDTQYF
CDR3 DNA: TGTGCCAGCAGTCCGGGCCAGGGGGCGAGCACAGATACGCAGTATTTT

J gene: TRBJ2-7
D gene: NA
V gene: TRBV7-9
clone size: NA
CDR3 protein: CASSLVVGYEQYF
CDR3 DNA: TGTGCCAGCAGCTTAGTGGTCGGCTACGAGCAGTACTTC

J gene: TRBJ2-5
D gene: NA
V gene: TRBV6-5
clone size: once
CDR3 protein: CASTGAGAGETQYF
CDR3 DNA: TGTGCCAGCACCGGGGCGGGGGCGGGAGAGACCCAGTACTTC

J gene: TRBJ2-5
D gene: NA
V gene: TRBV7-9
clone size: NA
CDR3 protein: CSSSLILQETQYF
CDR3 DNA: TGTTCCAGCAGCTTAATACTTCAAGAGACCCAGTACTTC

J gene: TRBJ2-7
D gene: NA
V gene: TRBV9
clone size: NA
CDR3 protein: CASSVGGTTYEQYF
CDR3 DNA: TGTGCCAGCAGCGTAGGGGGGACAACGTACGAGCAGTACTTC

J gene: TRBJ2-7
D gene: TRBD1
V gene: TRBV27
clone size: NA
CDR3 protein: CASSPGQGRMNYEQYF
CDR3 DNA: TGTGCCAGCAGTCCAGGACAGGGGCGGATGAACTACGAGCAGTACTTC

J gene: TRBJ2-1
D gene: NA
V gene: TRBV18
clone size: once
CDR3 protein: CASSPDTYNEQFF
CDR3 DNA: TGTGCCAGCTCACCCGACACCTACAATGAGCAGTTCTTC

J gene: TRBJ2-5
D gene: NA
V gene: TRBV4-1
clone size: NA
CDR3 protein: CASSQEFGLAVSGTQYF
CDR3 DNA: TGCGCCAGCAGCCAAGAGTTTGGCCTAGCCGTATCGGGAACCCAGTACTTC

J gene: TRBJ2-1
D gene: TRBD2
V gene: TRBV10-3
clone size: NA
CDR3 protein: CAMSLAGTPEYNEQFF
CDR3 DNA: TGTGCCATGTCGCTAGCGGGCACTCCAGAGTACAATGAGCAGTTCTTC

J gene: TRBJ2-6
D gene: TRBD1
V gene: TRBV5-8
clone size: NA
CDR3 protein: CASSLARGPLGSGANVLTF
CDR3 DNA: TGTGCCAGCAGCTTGGCCAGGGGGCCGCTGGGCTCTGGGGCCAACGTCCTGACTTTC

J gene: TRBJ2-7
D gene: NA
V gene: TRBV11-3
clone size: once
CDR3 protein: CASGAAVGGPRSYEQYF
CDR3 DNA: TGTGCCAGCGGGGCCGCCGTCGGGGGGCCCCGGTCCTACGAGCAGTACTTC

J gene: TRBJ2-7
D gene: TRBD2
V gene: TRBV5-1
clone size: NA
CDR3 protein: CASSLERTSTDEQYF
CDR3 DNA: TGCGCCAGCAGCTTGGAGAGGACTAGCACCGACGAGCAGTACTTC

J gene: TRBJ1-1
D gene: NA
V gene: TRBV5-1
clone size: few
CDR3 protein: CASRRQNTEAFF
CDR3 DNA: TGCGCCAGCAGGAGACAGAACACTGAAGCTTTCTTT

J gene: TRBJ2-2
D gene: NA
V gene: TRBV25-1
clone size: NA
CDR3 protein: CARAATVNAGELFF
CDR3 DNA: TGTGCCAGAGCGGCGACTGTTAACGCCGGGGAGCTGTTTTTT